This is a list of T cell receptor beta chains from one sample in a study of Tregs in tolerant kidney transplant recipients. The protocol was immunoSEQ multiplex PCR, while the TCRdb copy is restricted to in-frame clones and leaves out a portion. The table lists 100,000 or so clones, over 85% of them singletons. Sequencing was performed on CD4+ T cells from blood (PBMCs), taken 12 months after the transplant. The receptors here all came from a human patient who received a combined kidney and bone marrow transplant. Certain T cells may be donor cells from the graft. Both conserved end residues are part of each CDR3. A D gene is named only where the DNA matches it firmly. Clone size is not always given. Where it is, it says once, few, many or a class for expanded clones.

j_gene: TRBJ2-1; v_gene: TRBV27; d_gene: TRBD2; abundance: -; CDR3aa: CASSLLSLTSGNNEQFF; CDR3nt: TGTGCCAGCAGTTTATTATCCTTGACTAGCGGGAACAATGAGCAGTTCTTC
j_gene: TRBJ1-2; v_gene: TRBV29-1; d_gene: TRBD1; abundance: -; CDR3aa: CSVQIDRGGYGYTF; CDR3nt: TGCAGCGTTCAGATCGACAGGGGAGGCTATGGCTACACCTTC
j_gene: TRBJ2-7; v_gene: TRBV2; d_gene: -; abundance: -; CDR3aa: CASSGWQFHEQYF; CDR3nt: TGTGCCAGCAGTGGATGGCAGTTCCACGAGCAGTACTTC
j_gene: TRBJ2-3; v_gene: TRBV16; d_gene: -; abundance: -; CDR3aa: CASSQLSSTDTQYF; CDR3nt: TGTGCCAGCAGCCAATTAAGCAGCACAGATACGCAGTATTTT
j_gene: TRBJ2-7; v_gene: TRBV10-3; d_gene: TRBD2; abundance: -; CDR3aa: CATRLGLAGGSIYEQYF; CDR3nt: TGTGCCACGCGACTAGGACTAGCGGGGGGGTCTATTTACGAGCAGTACTTC
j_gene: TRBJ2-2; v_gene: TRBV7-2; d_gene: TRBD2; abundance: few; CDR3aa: CASRLAGKPTGELFF; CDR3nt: TGTGCCAGCAGACTAGCGGGGAAACCCACCGGGGAGCTGTTTTTT
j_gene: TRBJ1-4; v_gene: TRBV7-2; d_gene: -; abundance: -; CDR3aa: CASSLGGRVGEKLFF; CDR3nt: TGTGCCAGCAGCTTAGGGGGGAGGGTAGGTGAAAAACTGTTTTTT
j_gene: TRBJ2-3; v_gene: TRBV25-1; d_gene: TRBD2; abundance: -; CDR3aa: CASSVAGGPYTDTQYF; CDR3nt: TGTGCCAGCAGTGTCGCGGGGGGGCCTTATACAGATACGCAGTATTTT
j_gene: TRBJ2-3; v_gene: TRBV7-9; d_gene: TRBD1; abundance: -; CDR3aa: CASSWPRGQDLPDTQYF; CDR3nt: TGTGCCAGCAGCTGGCCCAGGGGACAGGACCTGCCAGATACGCAGTATTTT
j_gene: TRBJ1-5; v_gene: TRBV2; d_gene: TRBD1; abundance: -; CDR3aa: CASRKDRHQPQHF; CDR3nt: TGTGCCAGCAGAAAGGACAGGCATCAGCCCCAGCATTTT
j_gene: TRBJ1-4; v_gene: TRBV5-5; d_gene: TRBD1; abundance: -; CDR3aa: CASSPGQTNEKLFF; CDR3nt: TGTGCCAGCAGCCCGGGACAGACTAATGAAAAACTGTTTTTT
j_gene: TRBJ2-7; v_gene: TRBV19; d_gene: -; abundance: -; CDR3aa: CASSRRDSYEQYF; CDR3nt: TGTGCCAGTAGTCGTAGAGACTCCTACGAGCAGTACTTC
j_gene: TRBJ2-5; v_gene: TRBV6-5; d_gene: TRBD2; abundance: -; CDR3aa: CASSRPGLAEETQYF; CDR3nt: TGTGCCAGCAGCCGTCCGGGACTAGCGGAAGAGACCCAGTACTTC
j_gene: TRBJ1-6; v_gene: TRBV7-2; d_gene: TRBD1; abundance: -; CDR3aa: CASSLMTGALYNSPLHF; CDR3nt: TGTGCCAGCAGCCTAATGACAGGGGCGCTTTATAATTCCCCCCTCCACTTT
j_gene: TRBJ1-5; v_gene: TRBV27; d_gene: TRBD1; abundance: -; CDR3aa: CASRRQGAGNQPQHF; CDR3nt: TGTGCCAGCAGGCGACAGGGGGCGGGTAATCAGCCCCAGCATTTT